The 31 T cell receptor beta chains listed next were all sequenced from one sample in a study of identical twins. TCRdb itself ran the 5' RACE reads through MiXCR, one entry per CDR3 protein. The sample carries 1.5 million to 2 million distinct CDR3 sequences, about 32% recorded once. Input material: cord blood. These receptors were taken from a newborn girl in good health.

This clonotype was seen a handful of times. This chain uses TRBV3-1 with TRBJ2-7, with D possibly TRBD2 on 5 matching bases. Between the trimmed V and J ends, which lost 4 bases and 7 bases, there was a span of 17 bases. The CDR3 length is 14 residues. Germline V gene lookup returns CDR1 LGHDT and CDR2 YNNKEL (reference sequence). The CDR3 sequence: CASSRGYPLREQYF. DNA for the CDR3: TGTGCCAGCAGCCGAGGGTACCCTCTAAGAGAGCAGTACTTC.

The chain joins TRBV28 to TRBJ2-7; no firm D call. This CDR3 has 13 residues. Germline loops: CDR1 MDHEN, CDR2 SYDVKM. V was clipped by 8 bases and J by 2 bases, with 13 bases between them. CDR3 bases: TGTGCCAGCCCACAGACCCTTCCCTACGAGCAGTACTTC. It translates to CASPQTLPYEQYF.

Turning to this clonotype: A much larger clone differs from this one at a single base, so this may be a read error. The V gene is TRBV9, the J gene TRBJ2-3; 9 nucleotides agree with TRBD2. Germline V gene lookup returns CDR1 SGDLS and CDR2 YYNGEE. This CDR3 is built from 15 residues. CDR3 sequence reads: CASSPRLAATDTPYF. The CDR3, as DNA: TGTGCCAGCAGCCCCAGACTAGCGGCAACAGATACGCCGTATTTT. Drawing the rest from reference TRBV9 and TRBJ2-3, the complete variable domain is DSGVTQTPKHLITATGQRVTLRCSPRSGDLSVYWYQQSLDQGLQFLIQYYNGEERAKGNILERFSAQQFPDLHSELNLSSLELGDSALYFCASSPRLAATDTPYFGPGTRLTVL.

The gene calls are TRBV5-1 and TRBJ2-2, with D hard to call. Germline V gene sequence: CDR1 SGHRS, CDR2 YFSETQ. CDR3 size: 15 residues. With 4 bases removed from V and 4 bases from J, the gap between germline ends came to 14 bases. CDR3 sequence reads: CASSPLVVGTGELFF. The CDR3 DNA sequence: TGCGCCAGCAGCCCTCTAGTGGTAGGCACCGGGGAGCTGTTTTTT.

The chain carries TRBV28 and TRBJ2-4; D is perhaps TRBD1 or TRBD2 (5 bases each). The last part of the DNA fits TRBJ2-7 better; the J call may be wrong. The germline V gene has CDR1 MDHEN and CDR2 SYDVKM. This CDR3 has 15 amino acids. The CDR3 loop is CASRDRDGLTYEQYF. CDR3 bases: TGTGCCAGCAGAGACCGGGACGGACTGACCTACGAGCAGTACTTC.

This sequence joins TRBV5-1 and TRBJ2-4, with 10 bases identical to TRBD1. The germline V gene encodes CDR1 SGHRS and CDR2 YFSETQ. V shed 5 bases and J 0 bases; nucleotides not matched to a gene: 11. The CDR3 length is 18 residues. CDR3 bases: TGCGCCAGCAGACCCGGGACAGGGGCAACTGTAGCCAAAAACATTCAGTACTTC. Protein product: CASRPGTGATVAKNIQYF.

This clonotype was counted many times. The chain carries TRBV21-1 and TRBJ2-7. TRBV21-1 is described as a pseudogene. The CDR3 extends over 9 amino acids. DNA of the CDR3: TGTGCCGGAAACTGCGAGCAGTACTTC. Translation: CAGNCEQYF.

The chain recombines TRBV25-1 with TRBJ2-7; D possibly corresponds to TRBD2 (5 bases). CDR3 size: 13 residues. V was pared by 8 bases and J by 3 bases, with 14 bases between. The germline V gene has CDR1 MGHDK and CDR2 SYGVNS. The CDR3 DNA follows: TGTGCCAGCGGATCCGACGGGAACTACGAGCAGTACTTC. This codes for CASGSDGNYEQYF.

This clonotype has more than one count but fewer than ten. The chain recombines TRBV27 with TRBJ1-1; D is perhaps TRBD1 (6 bases). Between the trimmed V and J ends, which lost 0 bases and 4 bases, there was a span of 12 bases. CDR1 and CDR2 (germline): MNHEY, SMNVEV (reference sequence). This CDR3 region has 15 residues. The CDR3 sequence is CASSLSGGAGTEAFF. The CDR3 DNA reads TGTGCCAGCAGTTTATCCGGGGGCGCGGGCACTGAAGCTTTCTTT.

The V call is TRBV11-2, the J call TRBJ2-1; no clear D. CDR1 and CDR2 from the germline V gene are SGHAT and FQNNGV. V lost 3 bases and J lost 10, with 13 bases in between. The CDR3 has 13 amino acids. The CDR3 loop is CASSFGGPYEQFF. The CDR3 DNA follows: TGTGCCAGCAGCTTCGGCGGCCCCTACGAGCAGTTCTTC.

The rearrangement joins TRBV20-1 to TRBJ2-1; TRBD1 aligns across 8 bases. V shed 0 bases, J shed 9 bases, and the junction held 7 bases outside the gene matches. The CDR3 consists of 14 residues. Per germline, CDR1 DFQATT and CDR2 SNEGSKA (reference sequence). The CDR3 spells CSARDLRTGFEQFF. CDR3 coding DNA: TGCAGTGCTAGAGATCTGAGGACAGGGTTTGAGCAGTTCTTC.

This chain links TRBV12-3 or TRBV12-4 with TRBJ1-6; the match to TRBD1 covers 7 bases. The CDR3 is made up of 13 amino acids. The V segment lost 7 bases and the J segment 7 bases; nucleotides outside the gene matches: 4. The CDR3 DNA sequence: TGTGCCAGCACTACAGGGGACAATTCACCCCTCCACTTT. Translated: CASTTGDNSPLHF.

This clonotype turned up a few times. The chain carries TRBV4-2 and TRBJ2-1, with TRBD2 identical over 11 bases. The CDR3 covers 17 residues. With 3 bases clipped from V and 0 bases from J, the junction kept 4 bases outside the gene matches. CDR1 and CDR2 (germline): LGHNA, YNFKEQ. Here the CDR3 DNA reads TGTGCCAGCAGCCATACTAGCGGGGGCAACTCCTACAATGAGCAGTTCTTC. Residues: CASSHTSGGNSYNEQFF.

As concerns this clonotype: One junction end does not reproduce the germline sequence, and a read error may be involved. The CDR3 nucleotides read TGTGCCAGCGGCCAAGATGCGGAGAGAAACTATGGCTACACCTTC. Protein sequence: CASGQDAERNYGYTF. This sequence joins TRBV14 and TRBJ1-2; no clear D gene. Germline V gene sequence: CDR1 SGHDN, CDR2 FVKESK. This CDR3 contains 15 residues.

The table lists this clonotype with a few counts. The chain is built from TRBV6-2 or TRBV6-3 and TRBJ2-1, with TRBD2 matching over 11 bases. CDR3 length: 15 residues. Trimming removed 6 bases from V and 2 bases from J; junction bases left unmatched: 3. Germline CDR1 is MNHEY and CDR2 is SVGEGT. The DNA for the CDR3 is TGTGCCAGCAGCAAACTAGCGGGAGCCTACAATGAGCAGTTCTTC. The encoded protein is CASSKLAGAYNEQFF.

V usage is TRBV20-1 and J usage is TRBJ1-1, with D perhaps matching TRBD1 (6 bases). CDR3 length equals 12 residues. The V gene's germline CDR1 is DFQATT and CDR2 SNEGSKA (reference sequence). Trimming took off 3 bases at V and 6 bases at J, with 11 bases between the two ends. The CDR3 bases are TGCAGTGCTAGCTTCCCAGGGGCTGAAGCTTTCTTT. Its translation is CSASFPGAEAFF.

This clonotype has just a few counts. The chain couples TRBV20-1 to TRBJ2-7; D perhaps matches TRBD2 (5 bases). Germline CDR1 and CDR2: DFQATT and SNEGSKA (reference sequence). The germline V and J ends were trimmed by 0 bases and 0 bases, with 12 bases remaining between them. The CDR3 covers 15 residues. CDR3 nucleotide sequence: TGCAGTGCTAGAGATCGTCTAGCCCTCTCCTACGAGCAGTACTTC. It specifies CSARDRLALSYEQYF.

This clonotype was seen more than once but under ten times. The chain joins TRBV7-2 to TRBJ2-4, with 9 positions matching TRBD2. This CDR3 is built from 16 residues. Germline V gives CDR1 SGHTA, CDR2 FQGNSA. Trimming at V came to 3 bases and at J to 13 bases, leaving 16 bases not matched to a gene. In nucleotides, the CDR3 is TGTGCCAGCAGCTTCCAAGGACTAGCGCTGAAAGAAACCCAGTACTTC. It translates to CASSFQGLALKETQYF.

This clonotype was counted at least ten times. The chain recombines TRBV10-1 with TRBJ2-3; unclear D gene. There are 12 residues in the CDR3. Germline V gene lookup returns CDR1 WNHNN and CDR2 SYGVQD (reference sequence). V shed 6 bases and J shed 6 bases, with 10 bases lying between them. The CDR3: CASRHPRDTQYF. The CDR3 DNA reads TGCGCCAGCAGGCACCCTAGGGATACGCAGTATTTT.

This clonotype was observed a few times. The rearrangement links TRBV28 to TRBJ2-3; perhaps TRBD1 as D (5 bases). Trimming removed 5 bases at V and 3 bases at J, with 18 bases between. The CDR3 has 16 amino acids. Germline lookup yields CDR1 MDHEN and CDR2 SYDVKM. CDR3 in amino acids: CASSDFRPGPTDTQYF. The DNA of the CDR3 is TGTGCCAGCAGTGACTTCCGCCCAGGGCCGACAGATACGCAGTATTTT.

The chain combines TRBV15 with TRBJ2-1; 8 bases agree with TRBD2. Germline V gives CDR1 LNHNV, CDR2 YYDKDF (reference sequence). The CDR3 has 17 amino acids. Unmatched junction bases numbered 10, after V lost 0 bases and J lost 6 bases. In nucleotides, the CDR3 is TGTGCCACCAGCAGAGATCCAAACGGGGGGGGCGTCAATGAGCAGTTCTTC. Translating it yields CATSRDPNGGGVNEQFF.

This clonotype was picked up a small number of times. As DNA, the CDR3 is TGTGCCAGCAGCCAAGGGGACAGCCTTAATGAAAAACTGTTTTTT. Residues: CASSQGDSLNEKLFF. This chain uses TRBV27 with TRBJ1-4, with 7 bases lining up with TRBD1. J was trimmed by 4 bases and V by 6 bases; bases with no gene match: 8. This CDR3 comprises 15 residues. Germline assignment: CDR1 MNHEY and CDR2 SMNVEV (reference sequence).

The chain combines TRBV4-1 with TRBJ2-3; 13 nucleotides agree with TRBD2. The CDR3 runs 17 residues. Per germline, CDR1 MGHRA and CDR2 YSYEKL. V shed 4 bases and J 0 bases; nucleotides not matched to a gene: 4. The CDR3 coding sequence is TGCGCCAGCAGCCTCGGACTAGCGGGAGAGAGCACAGATACGCAGTATTTT. Its protein product is CASSLGLAGESTDTQYF.

The sample holds many counts of this clonotype. Sequence at one end of the junction differs from germline and may be a read error. The V and J genes are TRBV5-1 and TRBJ1-1, with 8 bases identical to TRBD1. This CDR3 is 12 amino acids long. The germline CDR1 and CDR2 sequences are SGHRS and YFSETQ. CDR3 sequence reads: CASSLQGAEAFF. CDR3 nucleotides: TGTGCCAGCAGTTTACAGGGGGCTGAAGCTTTCTTT.

The chain couples TRBV29-1 to TRBJ1-5, with D tentatively TRBD1 (6 bases). Germline V gene sequence: CDR1 SQVTM, CDR2 ANQGSEA. With 1 base removed from V and 11 bases from J, the gap between germline ends came to 21 bases. This CDR3 has 15 residues. The CDR3 sequence is CSVEVRGLISVAQHF. The CDR3 nucleotides are TGCAGCGTTGAAGTCAGGGGACTGATTTCGGTGGCCCAGCATTTT.

The genes are TRBV29-1 and TRBJ2-1, with a possible D match to TRBD1 (6 bases). Deletions cut 6 bases from V and 0 bases from J, with 9 bases between. CDR3 length equals 13 residues. Germline V CDR1 and CDR2: SQVTM, ANQGSEA. In nucleotides, the CDR3 is TGCAGCGTCCAGGGGAGCTCCTACAATGAGCAGTTCTTC. This encodes CSVQGSSYNEQFF.

This clonotype was detected a few times. The chain links TRBV10-3 to TRBJ2-7; 8 nucleotides agree with TRBD1. The V gene's germline CDR1 is ENHRY and CDR2 SYGVKD. CDR3 length equals 13 residues. J was trimmed by 1 base and V by 8 bases; bases with no gene match: 4. The CDR3 sequence: CAIGTGLSYEQYF. CDR3 DNA: TGTGCCATCGGGACAGGACTTTCCTACGAGCAGTACTTC.

V usage is TRBV19 and J usage is TRBJ2-3; D unclear. V was pared by 7 bases and J by 3 bases, with 14 bases between. The CDR3 length is 14 residues. Germline CDR1 LNHDA, CDR2 SQIVND (reference sequence). For the CDR3, the DNA is TGTGCCAGTACGGACCCAACCGTGACAGATACGCAGTATTTT. Protein sequence: CASTDPTVTDTQYF.

The chain uses TRBV20-1 and TRBJ2-1; TRBD2 matches at 12 bases. The CDR3 length is 15 residues. Trimming cost V 8 bases and J 6 bases; bases outside gene matches: 11. The germline CDR1 and CDR2 sequences are DFQATT and SNEGSKA (reference sequence). The CDR3 nucleotides read TGCAGTCCTATCCCGAGGACTAGCGGGGTCAATGAGCAGTTCTTC. Translation gives CSPIPRTSGVNEQFF.

The chain combines TRBV5-1 with TRBJ1-5; D is uncertain. The CDR3 is made up of 12 amino acids. V lost 6 bases to trimming and J lost 3 bases, with 7 bases between them. The germline gives CDR1 SGHRS, CDR2 YFSETQ. The DNA of the CDR3 is TGCGCCAGCACATGGGTCAATCAGCCCCAGCATTTT. It is translated as CASTWVNQPQHF.

This clonotype was seen only a few times. The V and J genes are TRBV2 and TRBJ2-7; D is possibly TRBD2 (7 bases). V lost 7 bases, J lost 2 bases, and 18 bases lay in between. From germline, CDR1 is SNHLY and CDR2 FYNNEI. The CDR3 loop spans 15 amino acids. The chain's CDR3 is CASIEPSRGPYEQYF. CDR3 coding DNA: TGTGCCAGCATCGAACCGTCGCGGGGGCCCTACGAGCAGTACTTC.